This T cell receptor (beta chain) was captured by sequencing in a study of early T cells in non-severe SARS-CoV-2 infection. This clonotype was seen a handful of times. The CDR3 spans 16 residues. CDR1 and CDR2 (germline): KGHSH, LQKENI. V lost 6 bases to trimming and J lost 3 bases; unmatched junction nucleotides: 9. TCRdb re-called the 5' RACE reads with MiXCR, one entry per CDR3 protein. The data hold tens of thousands of distinct CDR3 sequences, with under 9% observed a single time. The rearrangement joins TRBV18 to TRBJ1-5, with TRBD1 matching over 9 bases. This specimen was whole blood, taken at baseline. The TCR sequence derives from an adult who was a healthcare worker with PCR-confirmed SARS-CoV-2 infection or an uninfected control (not recorded which). The CDR3 region is CASSLGQGSVNQPQHF. The CDR3 DNA reads as TGTGCCAGCTCCCTTGGACAGGGGTCGGTCAATCAGCCCCAGCATTTT.